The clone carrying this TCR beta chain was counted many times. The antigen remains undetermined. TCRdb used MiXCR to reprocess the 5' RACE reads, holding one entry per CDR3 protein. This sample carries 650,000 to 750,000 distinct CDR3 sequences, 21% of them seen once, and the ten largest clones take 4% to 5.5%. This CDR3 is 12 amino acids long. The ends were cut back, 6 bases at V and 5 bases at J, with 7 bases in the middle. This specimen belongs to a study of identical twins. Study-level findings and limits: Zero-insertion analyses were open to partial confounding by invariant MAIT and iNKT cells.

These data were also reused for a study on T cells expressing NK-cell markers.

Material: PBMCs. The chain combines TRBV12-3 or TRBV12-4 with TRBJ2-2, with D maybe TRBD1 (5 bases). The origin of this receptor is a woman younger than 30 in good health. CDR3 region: CASRSGTGELFF. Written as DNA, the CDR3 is TGTGCCAGCAGATCAGGGACCGGGGAGCTGTTTTTT.